The clone carrying this TCR beta chain has only a few counts. The antigen is undetermined. A multiplex PCR was run with 60 Vbeta primers and 13 Jbeta primers. Using immunoSEQ multiplex PCR, the repertoire was profiled, and TCRdb retains in-frame clones only, with some absent. The data show 80,000 to 100,000 clones, about 80% seen once. This specimen comes from a study of cytomegalovirus exposure and HLA in healthy donors. General study findings and limits: An analysis was carried out later, and it reportedly showed fewer N-insertions in an Asian-associated ancestry cluster than the approximately 680-donor mean. Sequencing depth across donors, presence/absence analyses assumed, was roughly uniform.

Nominally healthy donors provided the samples, though records likely missed some immune exposures. The TCR sequence derives from a man aged 30 to 39 in good health and CMV-seronegative. Material for sequencing was PBMCs.

CDR3 residues: CAWSVGQGPYEQYF. CDR3 DNA: TGTGCCTGGAGTGTCGGACAGGGGCCCTACGAGCAGTACTTC. This chain connects TRBV30 to TRBJ2-7; 9 bases are a match to TRBD1. The V and J ends lost 0 bases and 2 bases, in that order; junction bases with no gene match: 2. Germline CDR1 and CDR2: GTSNPN and SVGIG (reference sequence). This CDR3 is 14 amino acids long.